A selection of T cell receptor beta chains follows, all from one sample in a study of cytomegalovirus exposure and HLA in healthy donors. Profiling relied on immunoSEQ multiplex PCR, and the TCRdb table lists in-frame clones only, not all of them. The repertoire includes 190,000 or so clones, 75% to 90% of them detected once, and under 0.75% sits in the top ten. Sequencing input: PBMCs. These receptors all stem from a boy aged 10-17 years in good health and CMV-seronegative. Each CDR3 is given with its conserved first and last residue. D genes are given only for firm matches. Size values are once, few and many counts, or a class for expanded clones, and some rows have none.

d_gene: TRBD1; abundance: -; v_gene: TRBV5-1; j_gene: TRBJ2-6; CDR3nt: TGCGCCGGGGGACAGGGGGACGGGGCCAACGTCCTGACTTTC; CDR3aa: CAGGQGDGANVLTF
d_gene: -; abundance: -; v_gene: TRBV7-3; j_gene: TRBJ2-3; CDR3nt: TGTGCCAGCAGCTTAAATGGGCCACCGGATACGCAGTATTTT; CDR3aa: CASSLNGPPDTQYF
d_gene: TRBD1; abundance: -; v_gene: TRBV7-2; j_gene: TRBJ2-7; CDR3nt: TGTGCCAGCAGATCCGACAGGGGCGGTTACGAGCAGTACTTC; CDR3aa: CASRSDRGGYEQYF
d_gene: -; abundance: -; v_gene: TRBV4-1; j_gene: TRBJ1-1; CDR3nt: TGCGCCAGCAGCCTTCTAGAGGGAGTAGCTGAAGCTTTCTTT; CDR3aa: CASSLLEGVAEAFF
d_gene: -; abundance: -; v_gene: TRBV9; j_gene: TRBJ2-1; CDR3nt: TGTGCCAGCAGCGCCCCCCCCCGGAATGAGCAGTTCTTC; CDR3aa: CASSAPPRNEQFF
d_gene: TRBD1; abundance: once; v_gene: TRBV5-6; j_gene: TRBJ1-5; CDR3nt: TGTGCCAGCAGCTCACGAGGGACAGGGTATCAGCCCCAGCATTTT; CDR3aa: CASSSRGTGYQPQHF
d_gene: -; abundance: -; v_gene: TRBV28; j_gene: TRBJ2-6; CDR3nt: TGTGCCAGCAGTTTACAATCCTCTAGCTCTGGGGCCAACGTCCTGACTTTC; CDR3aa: CASSLQSSSSGANVLTF
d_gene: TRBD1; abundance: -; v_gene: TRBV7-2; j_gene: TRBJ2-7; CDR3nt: TGTGCCAGCAGCGTTCAAACCGGGACAGGATACGAGCAGTACTTC; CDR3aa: CASSVQTGTGYEQYF
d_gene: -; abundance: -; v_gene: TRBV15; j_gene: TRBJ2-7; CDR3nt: TGTGCCACCAGCAGAACCCGGGACACGAGCTCCTACGAGCAGTACTTC; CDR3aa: CATSRTRDTSSYEQYF
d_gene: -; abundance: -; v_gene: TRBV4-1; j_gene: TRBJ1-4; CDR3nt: TGCGCCAGCAGCCAAGACCCTTACAGGGTCGGAAGTGAAAAACTGTTTTTT; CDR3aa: CASSQDPYRVGSEKLFF
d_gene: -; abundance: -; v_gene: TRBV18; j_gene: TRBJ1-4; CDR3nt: TGTGCCAGCTCAGCGACAGAAACTAATGAAAAACTGTTTTTT; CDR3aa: CASSATETNEKLFF
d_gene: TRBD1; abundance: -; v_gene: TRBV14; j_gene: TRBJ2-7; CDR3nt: TGTGCCAGCAGCAGCGACCGGGACAGGGCCTACGAGCAGTACTTC; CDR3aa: CASSSDRDRAYEQYF
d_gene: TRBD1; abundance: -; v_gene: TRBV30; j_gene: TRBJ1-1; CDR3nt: TGTGCCTGGTTGCCCGGGACAGTCAACACTGAAGCTTTCTTT; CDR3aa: CAWLPGTVNTEAFF
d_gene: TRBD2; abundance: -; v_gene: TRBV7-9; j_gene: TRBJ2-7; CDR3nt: TGTTCCAGCAGCTTGGGGGGGTTGACTAACGAGCAGTACTTC; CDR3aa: CSSSLGGLTNEQYF
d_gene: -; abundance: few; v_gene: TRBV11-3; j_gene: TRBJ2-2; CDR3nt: TGTGCCAGCAGCTTAGTTAAGACAGTTGGGGACACCGGGGAGCTGTTTTTT; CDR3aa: CASSLVKTVGDTGELFF
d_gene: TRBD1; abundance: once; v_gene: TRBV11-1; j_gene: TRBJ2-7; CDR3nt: TGTGCCAGCAGCAGCAGGGACAGGTTATACGAGCAGTACTTC; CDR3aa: CASSSRDRLYEQYF
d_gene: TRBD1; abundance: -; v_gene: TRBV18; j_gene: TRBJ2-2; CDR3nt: TGTGCCAGCTCCCAACAGGGGCCGAACACCGGGGAGCTGTTTTTT; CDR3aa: CASSQQGPNTGELFF
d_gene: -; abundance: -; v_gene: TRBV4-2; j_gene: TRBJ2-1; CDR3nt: TGTGCCAGCAGCCAAGATCCGGGGACCTACAATGAGCAGTTCTTC; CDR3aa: CASSQDPGTYNEQFF
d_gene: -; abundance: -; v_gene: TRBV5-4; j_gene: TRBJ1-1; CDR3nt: TGTGCCAGCAGTCAGGCCGGGATCTCGAACACTGAAGCTTTCTTT; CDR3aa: CASSQAGISNTEAFF
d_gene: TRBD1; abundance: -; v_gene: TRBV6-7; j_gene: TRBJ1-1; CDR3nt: TGTGCCACCACAGGGGGCGTCGGTGAAGCTTTCTTT; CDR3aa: CATTGGVGEAFF
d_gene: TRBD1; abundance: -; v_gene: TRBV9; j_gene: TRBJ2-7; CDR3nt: TGTGCCAGCAGCGTAGCGCCGGGACAGATTCCCGAGCAGTACTTC; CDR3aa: CASSVAPGQIPEQYF
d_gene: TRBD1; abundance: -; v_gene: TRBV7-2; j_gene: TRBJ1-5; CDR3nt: TGTGCCAGCAGCATAACAGGGGGAGATCAGCCCCAGCATTTT; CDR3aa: CASSITGGDQPQHF
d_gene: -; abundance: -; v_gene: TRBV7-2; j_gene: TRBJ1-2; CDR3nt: TGTGCCAGCAGCTTAATGGCGGAGGGCTACACCTTC; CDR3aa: CASSLMAEGYTF
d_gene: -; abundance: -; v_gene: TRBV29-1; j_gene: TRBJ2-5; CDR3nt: TGCAGCGTTGACTCTCGAGGCAGCCCAAGCGTGAGGGAGACCCAGTACTTC; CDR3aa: CSVDSRGSPSVRETQYF
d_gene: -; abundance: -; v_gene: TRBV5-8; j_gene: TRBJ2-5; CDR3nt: TGTGCCAGCAGCTTGGATAGGGGTCTGGGAGAGACCCAGTACTTC; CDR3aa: CASSLDRGLGETQYF
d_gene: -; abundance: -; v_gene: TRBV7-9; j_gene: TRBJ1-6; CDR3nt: TGTGCCAGCAGCTCCCCTCCCGTACTTAATAATTCACCCCTCCACTTT; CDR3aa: CASSSPPVLNNSPLHF
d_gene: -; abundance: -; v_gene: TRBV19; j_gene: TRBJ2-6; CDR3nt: TGTGCCAGCGCGGGGGCAGGGGCCGGGGCCAACGTCCTGACTTTC; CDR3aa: CASAGAGAGANVLTF
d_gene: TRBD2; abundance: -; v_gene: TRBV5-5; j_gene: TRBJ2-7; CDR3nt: TGTGCCAGCAGCCCTTCTAGCGGGAGGTCCTACGAGCAGTACTTC; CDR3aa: CASSPSSGRSYEQYF
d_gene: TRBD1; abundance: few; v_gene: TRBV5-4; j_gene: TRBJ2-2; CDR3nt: TGTGCCAGCAGCTTGATAACAGGGGGCACCGGGGAGCTGTTTTTT; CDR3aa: CASSLITGGTGELFF
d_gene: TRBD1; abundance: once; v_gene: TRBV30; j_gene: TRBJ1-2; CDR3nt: TGTGCCTGGAGTGGACAAGGGCTAACAGGGGGCGCGTCCTATGGCTACACCTTC; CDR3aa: CAWSGQGLTGGASYGYTF
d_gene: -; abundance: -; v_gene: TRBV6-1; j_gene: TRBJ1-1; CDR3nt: TGTGCCAGCAGTGAAAAGACAGGAGGTTTAAACACTGAAGCTTTCTTT; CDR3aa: CASSEKTGGLNTEAFF
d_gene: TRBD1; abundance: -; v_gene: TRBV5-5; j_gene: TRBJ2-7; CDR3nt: TGTGCCAGCAGCAGAGGACAGGTGCCACCCCCAGTCGAGCAGTACTTC; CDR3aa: CASSRGQVPPPVEQYF
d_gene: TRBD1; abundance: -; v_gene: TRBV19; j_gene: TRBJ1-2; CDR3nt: TGTGCCAGTAACCCCCAGGGACAGACCTATGGCTACACCTTC; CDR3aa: CASNPQGQTYGYTF